Listed below are T cell receptor beta chains from one sample, sequenced in a study of cytomegalovirus exposure and HLA in healthy donors. Method: immunoSEQ multiplex PCR; TCRdb's copy keeps in-frame clones and lacks some. Among 150,000 or so clones listed, nearly 10% were seen once. Sequenced material: PBMCs. The source of these receptors is a man aged 45 to 65 in good health and CMV-seronegative. CDR3s leave out the opening cysteine and the closing phenylalanine or tryptophan. Not every row has a clone size; where given, it reads once, few, many or a size class.

cdr3_aa: SAVAGGYGYT
clone_size: .
v_call: TRBV29-1

cdr3_aa: AINDLLERGSTDTQY
clone_size: .
v_call: TRBV10-3

cdr3_aa: ASRLGWSDTEAF
clone_size: .
v_call: TRBV5-5

cdr3_aa: ASSSHGGGPEAF
clone_size: few
v_call: TRBV7-9

cdr3_aa: ASSSGGAGKTQY
clone_size: .
v_call: TRBV2

cdr3_aa: SVAQVTDTQY
clone_size: few
v_call: TRBV29-1

cdr3_aa: ASSVVGTSGGETQY
clone_size: .
v_call: TRBV9

cdr3_aa: ASSSRQGLNYGYT
clone_size: few
v_call: TRBV28

cdr3_aa: ASSTPRQGQSNEQF
clone_size: few
v_call: TRBV19

cdr3_aa: AIADGEGLGYEQY
clone_size: few
v_call: TRBV10-3

cdr3_aa: ASSLQDRGRAFNEQF
clone_size: .
v_call: TRBV5-1

cdr3_aa: ASSDNREPNTGELF
clone_size: few
v_call: TRBV19

cdr3_aa: ASSLLADLRGEQY
clone_size: .
v_call: TRBV19

cdr3_aa: ASWTGDTQY
clone_size: .
v_call: TRBV18

cdr3_aa: ASSALAGAGADTQY
clone_size: few
v_call: TRBV6-4

cdr3_aa: ASSLGQGVGKLF
clone_size: .
v_call: TRBV7-9

cdr3_aa: AWLPQRGNEKLF
clone_size: .
v_call: TRBV30

cdr3_aa: ASSSGQTETQY
clone_size: few
v_call: TRBV7-2

cdr3_aa: ASTFDRATEAF
clone_size: few
v_call: TRBV7-9

cdr3_aa: ASSLITPSDRVTGNTIY
clone_size: .
v_call: TRBV19

cdr3_aa: AWGNLRQY
clone_size: .
v_call: TRBV30

cdr3_aa: ASSLEGAANTEAF
clone_size: few
v_call: TRBV7-6

cdr3_aa: ASSIDQGRELAEQF
clone_size: .
v_call: TRBV19

cdr3_aa: ASSRNLRNTNYGYT
clone_size: .
v_call: TRBV14

cdr3_aa: ASSQYRDNEQF
clone_size: few
v_call: TRBV4-2

cdr3_aa: ASSLISGSADTQY
clone_size: few
v_call: TRBV5-6

cdr3_aa: ASSRRGGGGNEQY
clone_size: .
v_call: TRBV6-5

cdr3_aa: ASTSRGGVNYGYT
clone_size: .
v_call: TRBV28

cdr3_aa: ASTCPETGDQPQH
clone_size: .
v_call: TRBV6-5

cdr3_aa: ASSQPTSGGARAIQETQY
clone_size: few
v_call: TRBV4-1

cdr3_aa: ASSSDREWEEKLF
clone_size: .
v_call: TRBV16

cdr3_aa: ASSLAAGEKLF
clone_size: few
v_call: TRBV5-1

cdr3_aa: ASSARTGVETQY
clone_size: few
v_call: TRBV9

cdr3_aa: ASSPATRDRGDHTEAF
clone_size: .
v_call: TRBV27

cdr3_aa: ASSLEVTSNTEAF
clone_size: .
v_call: TRBV7-2

cdr3_aa: SGVTSGNTIY
clone_size: few
v_call: TRBV29-1

cdr3_aa: SAWTGDINYEQY
clone_size: few
v_call: TRBV29-1

cdr3_aa: ASSVETGWGGELF
clone_size: .
v_call: TRBV9

cdr3_aa: ASSDGFSGSEQY
clone_size: .
v_call: TRBV2

cdr3_aa: ASSLAVSSYEQY
clone_size: .
v_call: TRBV5-1

cdr3_aa: ASSQERVWGSPLH
clone_size: .
v_call: TRBV14

cdr3_aa: SALNYGYT
clone_size: few
v_call: TRBV20-1

cdr3_aa: ASSDTRSGQGSKPQH
clone_size: few
v_call: TRBV27

cdr3_aa: ASSLGLARAKNIQY
clone_size: .
v_call: TRBV7-2

cdr3_aa: ASSFPRTGAISGANVLT
clone_size: few
v_call: TRBV7-9

cdr3_aa: ASSSRHEQF
clone_size: .
v_call: TRBV5-6

cdr3_aa: ASSESGGALNEQF
clone_size: .
v_call: TRBV6-1

cdr3_aa: ASSRSGENTGELF
clone_size: few
v_call: TRBV5-4

cdr3_aa: ASSLDFRGLDTQY
clone_size: few
v_call: TRBV5-1

cdr3_aa: AWSVLLGGSYGYT
clone_size: few
v_call: TRBV30

cdr3_aa: ASTLSGVRNTDTQY
clone_size: few
v_call: TRBV5-1

cdr3_aa: ASRIGHGGETQY
clone_size: .
v_call: TRBV19

cdr3_aa: ASSPDFPRAKNIQY
clone_size: .
v_call: TRBV5-1

cdr3_aa: ASSAQISYGYT
clone_size: .
v_call: TRBV9

cdr3_aa: ASSPTGDVDTIY
clone_size: few
v_call: TRBV4-2